This T cell receptor beta chain was captured in a study of cytomegalovirus exposure and HLA in healthy donors. Overall study findings and caveats: Rarity marked most TCR sequences, yet some public TCRs occurred in many donors. A few CMV-associated chains were confirmed in vitro to be specific for CMV antigens. The Asian-associated ancestry cluster reportedly had fewer N-insertions than the roughly 700-donor mean in a later analysis.

PCR primers comprised 60 Vbeta and 13 Jbeta primers. Sequenced by immunoSEQ multiplex PCR; TCRdb stores in-frame clones only, minus some. The sample includes 130,000 or so clones, 80% to 90% of them seen just once. Germline CDR1 MNHEY, CDR2 SMNVEV (reference sequence). V was pared by 10 bases and J by 6 bases, with 11 bases of the junction left unmatched. The CDR3 runs 15 residues. In the case of this clone: Its antigen is not known.

V gene TRBV27 combines with J gene TRBJ2-1; 11 nucleotides agree with TRBD1. Source material: PBMCs. The clonotype originates from a woman younger than 35 in good health and CMV-seropositive. The DNA for the CDR3 is TGTGCCATTTCAAGGCCAGGGACAGGGGGCAATGAGCAGTTCTTC. Translated: CAISRPGTGGNEQFF.